This entry lists 5 T cell receptor beta chains sequenced from one sample in a study of cytomegalovirus exposure and HLA in healthy donors. TCRdb keeps only in-frame clones here, not all; method: immunoSEQ multiplex PCR. The profile shows 250,000 to 350,000 clones, roughly 88% of them singletons. The sequencing input was PBMCs. The origin of the receptors is a man younger than 45 in good health and CMV-seronegative.

This chain uses TRBV7-8 with TRBJ2-7; 8 bases fit TRBD2. The V and J ends lost 5 bases and 0 bases, in that order; junction bases with no gene match: 9. This CDR3 contains 16 residues. CDR1 SGHVS and CDR2 FQNEAQ come from the germline V gene. This CDR3 is CASSPAAGGASYEQYF. The CDR3 DNA sequence: TGTGCCAGCAGCCCCGCGGCGGGGGGCGCCTCCTACGAGCAGTACTTC.

The V gene is TRBV15, the J gene TRBJ2-5; D ambiguous. With 5 bases removed from V and 3 bases from J, the gap between germline ends came to 16 bases. Germline V CDR1 and CDR2: LNHNV, YYDKDF (reference sequence). The CDR3 is 15 residues long. The CDR3 here is CATSSPGRSKETQYF. The CDR3 DNA follows: TGTGCCACCAGCTCACCCGGTCGCTCCAAAGAGACCCAGTACTTC.

The chain carries TRBV9 and TRBJ1-2; 9 bases match TRBD1. V dropped 3 bases and J dropped 7; count of bases not matched to a gene: 7. The V gene's germline CDR1 is SGDLS and CDR2 YYNGEE. The CDR3 loop spans 14 amino acids. Written as DNA, the CDR3 is TGTGCCAGCAGCGCCGGACAGGGGCGCGGTGGCTACACCTTC. Amino acids: CASSAGQGRGGYTF.

V and J are TRBV6-5 and TRBJ2-1; 8 bases agree with TRBD1. Trimming cost V 0 bases and J 9 bases; bases outside gene matches: 4. In germline, CDR1 is MNHEY, CDR2 SVGAGI. This CDR3 has 14 residues. In nucleotides, the CDR3 is TGTGCCAGCAGTTACTCCCTACAGGGGGGTGAGCAGTTCTTC. This codes for CASSYSLQGGEQFF.

The CDR3 spells CASSVDGTGPYYGYTF. CDR3 nucleotides: TGTGCCAGCAGCGTAGACGGGACAGGTCCCTATTATGGCTACACCTTC. The chain uses TRBV9 and TRBJ1-2; 8 positions agree with TRBD1. Germline V gives CDR1 SGDLS, CDR2 YYNGEE. Unmatched junction bases numbered 9, after V lost 0 bases and J lost 5 bases. The CDR3 is made up of 16 amino acids. Based on the CDR3 plus reference TRBV9 and TRBJ1-2, the full variable domain is DSGVTQTPKHLITATGQRVTLRCSPRSGDLSVYWYQQSLDQGLQFLIQYYNGEERAKGNILERFSAQQFPDLHSELNLSSLELGDSALYFCASSVDGTGPYYGYTFGSGTRLTVV.